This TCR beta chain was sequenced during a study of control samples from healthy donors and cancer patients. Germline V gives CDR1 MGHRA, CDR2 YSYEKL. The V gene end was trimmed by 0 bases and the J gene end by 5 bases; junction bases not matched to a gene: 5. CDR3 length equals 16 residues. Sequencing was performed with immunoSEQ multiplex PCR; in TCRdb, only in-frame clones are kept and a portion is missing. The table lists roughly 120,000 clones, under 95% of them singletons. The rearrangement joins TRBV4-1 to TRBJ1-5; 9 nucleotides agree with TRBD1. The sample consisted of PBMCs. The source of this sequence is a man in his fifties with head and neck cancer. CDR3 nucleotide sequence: TGCGCCAGCAGCCAAGACGGAACAGGGGGCCATCAGCCCCAGCATTTT. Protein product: CASSQDGTGGHQPQHF.